The clone carrying this T cell receptor beta chain was seen a handful of times. Clones were read by immunoSEQ multiplex PCR, and TCRdb kept only the in-frame ones, dropping some. This sample carries approximately 110,000 clones, roughly 80% of them seen once, and the ten largest clones take roughly 7.7%. Between the trimmed V and J ends, which lost 0 bases and 1 base, there was a span of 4 bases. This CDR3 region has 13 residues. The V gene's germline CDR1 is SGDLS and CDR2 YYNGEE. This entry is derived from a study of blood T cell repertoires in COVID-19. Material: peripheral blood. The chain couples TRBV9 to TRBJ1-2; no definite D call. This TCR derives from a man in his 70s with acute or convalescent COVID-19. The CDR3 loop reads CASSVAGNYGYTF. CDR3 coding DNA: TGTGCCAGCAGCGTAGCCGGTAACTATGGCTACACCTTC.